This TCR beta chain stems from a study of shared clonotypes between healthy human individuals. Study-level points and caveats: The small donor group covered limited genetic and exposure diversity. Between a few donors, naive CD4 clonotypes were shared at a level of about 5%.

The CDR3 spans 13 residues. Germline CDR1 reads MDHEN; CDR2 reads SYDVKM. Trimming removed 4 bases at V and 8 bases at J, with 12 bases between. Researchers divided each subset's genomic DNA evenly across several immunoSEQ plates. TCRdb's table, derived via immunoSEQ multiplex PCR, lists solely in-frame clones and lacks some. This repertoire shows around 550,000 clones, roughly 95% found once; its top ten account for 0.06%. A remark on this clone: The antigen is undetermined.

Source material: naive CD4+ T cells sorted from blood. As for subset: CD45RA+ positively selected. V usage is TRBV28 and J usage is TRBJ1-5, with D uncertain. This TCR derives from a woman in her 30s in good health. In nucleotides, the CDR3 is TGTGCCAGCAGTTCTCCTGGAGTAAAGCCCCAGCATTTT. This codes for CASSSPGVKPQHF.